This is a list of T cell receptor beta chains from one sample in a study of T cell repertoires in cytomegalovirus infection. No antigen is known for these receptors. TCRdb called the reads again in MiXCR, with one record for every CDR3 protein. The data show some 350,000 distinct CDR3 sequences, with approximately 30% seen just once and approximately 13% held by the top ten. This specimen consisted of cultured PBMCs, obtained from culture after CMV antigen stimulation. These receptor sequences come from a human donor in good health (CMV status not recorded). Some clones in this sample may be carry-over from other donors' samples. CDR3s include the opening cysteine and the closing phenylalanine or tryptophan. Fields, in order: V gene, J gene, D gene, clone size, CDR3 length, CDR3 protein, CDR3 DNA. The D gene is left open where the match is weak. Not every row has a clone size; where given, it reads once, few, many or a size class.

TRBV20-1,TRBJ2-2,.,many,16,CSARKSVYPNTGELFF,TGCAGTGCTAGAAAATCGGTCTACCCGAACACCGGGGAGCTGTTTTTT
TRBV6-5,TRBJ1-2,.,.,14,CASSYSQTLYGYTF,TGTGCCAGCAGTTACTCACAGACCCTCTATGGCTACACCTTC
TRBV20-1,TRBJ2-3,.,.,13,CSARTWGTDTQYF,TGCAGTGCTAGAACATGGGGCACAGATACGCAGTATTTT
TRBV12-3/TRBV12-4,TRBJ1-2,.,few,13,CASSLRGRDGYTF,TGTGCCAGCAGTTTACGGGGAAGAGATGGCTACACCTTC
TRBV19,TRBJ2-3,.,.,13,CASSESSTDTQYF,TGTGCCAGTAGTGAGTCTAGCACAGATACGCAGTATTTT
TRBV20-1,TRBJ2-7,.,.,13,CSARGQPSYEQYF,TGCAGTGCTAGAGGCCAGCCCTCCTACGAGCAGTACTTC
TRBV19,TRBJ2-1,.,.,14,CASSPPLEDNEQFF,TGTGCCAGTAGCCCCCCCCTGGAAGACAATGAGCAGTTCTTC
TRBV28,TRBJ1-2,.,few,13,CASSLKVPWGYTF,TGTGCCAGCAGTTTGAAGGTTCCGTGGGGCTACACCTTC
TRBV28,TRBJ1-3,TRBD1,.,17,CASSSPGQTSSGNTIYF,TGTGCCAGCAGTTCCCCGGGACAGACATCCTCTGGAAACACCATATATTTT
TRBV6-2/TRBV6-3,TRBJ2-1,.,.,17,CASVNHLVVANYNEQFF,TGTGCCAGCGTAAACCATTTGGTAGTCGCCAATTACAATGAGCAGTTCTTC
TRBV7-3,TRBJ2-7,TRBD2,.,14,CASSATSGSYEQYF,TGTGCCAGCAGCGCCACTAGCGGGAGCTACGAGCAGTACTTC
TRBV25-1,TRBJ2-3,.,.,14,CASSKDSHTDTQYF,TGTGCCAGCAGTAAGGACAGCCACACAGATACGCAGTATTTT
TRBV7-2,TRBJ2-6,.,many,13,CASRISGANVLTF,TGTGCCAGCCGTATCTCTGGGGCCAACGTCCTGACTTTC
TRBV27,TRBJ1-1,.,few,13,CASSPSPKFEAFF,TGTGCCAGCAGTCCCTCCCCCAAATTTGAAGCTTTCTTT
TRBV6-2/TRBV6-3,TRBJ2-7,TRBD2,.,16,CASSETGTSGSYEQYF,TGTGCCAGCAGTGAGACCGGGACTAGCGGCTCCTACGAGCAGTACTTC
TRBV20-1,TRBJ2-7,.,.,14,CSASHSQPPYEQYF,TGCAGTGCTAGTCATTCCCAACCTCCCTACGAGCAGTACTTC
TRBV24-1,TRBJ2-1,.,.,12,CATWSGAGEQFF,TGTGCCACTTGGTCCGGGGCCGGAGAGCAGTTCTTC
TRBV7-2,TRBJ1-4,.,many,15,CASSLMEGRGEKLFF,TGTGCCAGCAGCTTAATGGAGGGTAGGGGTGAAAAACTGTTTTTT
TRBV14,TRBJ2-5,TRBD2,.,15,CASSQDLAGWETQYF,TGTGCCAGCAGCCAAGACTTAGCGGGATGGGAGACCCAGTACTTC
TRBV7-2,TRBJ2-5,.,.,14,CASSFRAPAGTQYF,TGTGCCAGCAGCTTCCGGGCCCCAGCAGGGACCCAGTACTTC
TRBV7-2,TRBJ2-3,.,few,14,CASSLAIYTDTQYF,TGTGCCAGCAGCTTAGCCATATACACAGATACGCAGTATTTT
TRBV7-3,TRBJ2-7,.,.,14,CASSPGPPAYEQYF,TGTGCCAGCAGCCCAGGGCCTCCGGCGTACGAGCAGTACTTC
TRBV19,TRBJ1-1,.,.,11,CASSIYSEAFF,TGTGCCAGTTCAATTTACTCTGAAGCTTTCTTT
TRBV5-6,TRBJ1-2,.,.,12,CASTRGWDGYTF,TGTGCCAGCACGAGGGGATGGGATGGCTACACCTTC
TRBV6-2/TRBV6-3,TRBJ2-1,.,.,14,CASSYTDPYNEQFF,TGTGCCAGCAGTTACACCGACCCCTACAATGAGCAGTTCTTC
TRBV7-2,TRBJ1-4,TRBD1,medium-sized,15,CASSLVGQVGEKLFF,TGTGCCAGCAGCTTAGTGGGACAGGTTGGAGAAAAACTGTTTTTT
TRBV20-1,TRBJ2-2,TRBD2,.,14,CSAPLAAQTGELFF,TGCAGTGCCCCACTAGCGGCACAGACCGGGGAGCTGTTTTTT
TRBV4-3,TRBJ2-3,TRBD2,.,19,CASSQRPVALAGSRDTQYF,TGCGCCAGCAGCCAAAGACCGGTGGCACTAGCGGGATCGAGAGATACGCAGTATTTT
TRBV12-3/TRBV12-4,TRBJ2-3,.,.,17,CASSPVIGALTTDTQYF,TGTGCCAGCAGTCCAGTGATAGGGGCGCTAACCACAGATACGCAGTATTTT
TRBV24-1,TRBJ2-1,TRBD2,.,17,CATSFGQGTSGGVEQFF,TGTGCCACCAGCTTCGGACAGGGGACTAGCGGGGGGGTTGAGCAGTTCTTC
TRBV19,TRBJ1-5,.,few,14,CATNTYEGNQPQHF,TGTGCCACTAATACGTATGAGGGCAATCAGCCCCAGCATTTT
TRBV5-1,TRBJ2-1,.,many,18,CASSSRGSTVGSYNEQFF,TGCGCCAGCAGCTCCAGAGGGTCGACAGTGGGGTCCTACAATGAGCAGTTCTTC
TRBV7-2,TRBJ2-4,.,.,15,CASSLGLAGSNIQYF,TGTGCCAGCAGCTTGGGGCTGGCTGGGAGTAACATTCAGTACTTC
TRBV7-6,TRBJ2-1,TRBD2,few,15,CASSFEREGLNEQFF,TGTGCCAGCAGCTTCGAGCGGGAGGGCCTCAATGAGCAGTTCTTC
TRBV7-2,TRBJ2-5,.,.,12,CASSPTQETQYF,TGTGCCAGCAGCCCTACACAGGAGACCCAGTACTTC
TRBV9,TRBJ2-1,.,.,14,CASSVDATDNEQFF,TGTGCCAGCAGCGTAGATGCGACGGACAATGAGCAGTTCTTC
TRBV20-1,TRBJ2-2,.,.,15,CSARRWLTDTGELFF,TGCAGTGCTAGAAGGTGGCTAACTGACACCGGGGAGCTGTTTTTT
TRBV6-2/TRBV6-3,TRBJ2-1,TRBD2,few,16,CASSYLSGRTNNEQFF,TGTGCCAGCAGTTATCTGAGCGGGAGAACAAACAATGAGCAGTTCTTC
TRBV11-2,TRBJ2-7,TRBD2,.,15,CASRNYASGSNEQYF,TGTGCCAGCAGGAACTACGCTAGCGGGAGCAACGAGCAGTACTTC
TRBV11-2,TRBJ1-3,.,few,15,CASSLIPFSGNTIYF,TGTGCCAGCAGCTTAATCCCCTTCTCTGGAAACACCATATATTTT
TRBV27,TRBJ1-1,.,.,16,CASSFVPSPGKGEAFF,TGTGCCAGCAGTTTCGTTCCCTCCCCAGGGAAAGGTGAAGCTTTCTTT
TRBV7-9,TRBJ2-1,TRBD2,few,15,CASSSAGTSVYEQFF,TGTGCCAGCAGCTCCGCCGGGACTAGCGTGTATGAGCAGTTCTTC
TRBV11-1,TRBJ2-2,.,.,15,CASSLGTASTGELFF,TGTGCCAGTTCTCTCGGGACGGCTTCTACCGGGGAGCTGTTTTTT
TRBV19,TRBJ2-1,TRBD1,few,15,CASSTQGQGRNEQFF,TGTGCCAGTAGTACCCAGGGACAGGGTAGAAATGAGCAGTTCTTC
TRBV27,TRBJ2-2,TRBD2,.,17,CASSPRTSGRDTGELFF,TGTGCCAGCAGCCCCAGGACTAGCGGGAGGGACACCGGGGAGCTGTTTTTT
TRBV5-1,TRBJ1-4,.,.,16,CASSYQRGAKREKLFF,TGCGCCAGCAGCTACCAGAGGGGCGCAAAAAGGGAAAAACTGTTTTTT
TRBV7-2,TRBJ1-3,.,few,15,CASSLAGVSGNTIYF,TGTGCCAGCAGCTTAGCGGGCGTCTCTGGAAACACCATATATTTT
TRBV28,TRBJ2-1,.,few,13,CASSPASANEQFF,TGTGCCAGCAGCCCTGCTAGCGCCAATGAGCAGTTCTTC
TRBV12-3/TRBV12-4,TRBJ2-5,TRBD2,.,14,CASSFGSGAETQYF,TGTGCCAGCAGTTTCGGTAGCGGGGCAGAGACCCAGTACTTC
TRBV7-9,TRBJ2-1,.,.,15,CASSSPVAEGDEQFF,TGTGCCAGCAGCTCCCCTGTAGCGGAGGGGGATGAGCAGTTCTTC
TRBV18,TRBJ1-4,TRBD1,.,14,CASSPDRGREKLFF,TGTGCCAGCTCACCGGACAGGGGGCGAGAAAAACTGTTTTTT
TRBV10-3,TRBJ2-3,TRBD2,.,16,CAISNPSGRQGYGQYF,TGTGCCATCAGTAATCCCAGCGGGAGGCAGGGATACGGTCAGTATTTT
TRBV6-6,TRBJ1-2,.,.,11,CASLLNGGYTF,TGTGCCAGCCTCCTGAATGGTGGCTACACCTTC
TRBV7-2,TRBJ1-1,.,few,15,CASSASVTGGTEAFF,TGTGCCAGCAGCGCTAGTGTCACGGGTGGCACTGAAGCTTTCTTT
TRBV7-2,TRBJ1-1,.,many,15,CASSLAEGRYTEAFF,TGTGCCAGCAGCTTAGCCGAGGGGAGATACACTGAAGCTTTCTTT
TRBV12-3/TRBV12-4,TRBJ2-7,TRBD1,.,14,CASSPRDRGDEQYF,TGTGCCAGCAGTCCTAGGGACAGGGGCGACGAGCAGTACTTC
TRBV28,TRBJ2-1,TRBD2,.,17,CASSSWTSETRYNEQFF,TGTGCCAGCAGTTCGTGGACTAGCGAGACTCGCTACAATGAGCAGTTCTTC